The TCR beta chain described here comes from a study of early T cells in non-severe SARS-CoV-2 infection. At the level of the study: Bulk RNA isolated from unsorted whole blood underwent sequencing; chains were not paired. Study-wide findings and caveats: The matching step, a VDJdb search, favored anti-spike CD8 responses and missed private and CD4 specificities.

Germline V gene sequence: CDR1 SGHRS, CDR2 YFSETQ. V was clipped by 0 bases and J by 4 bases; unmatched bases: 7. CDR3 length: 16 amino acids. Unique molecular identifiers were affixed to single, distinct cDNA molecules. Each CDR3 protein is one row after TCRdb ran MiXCR on the 5' RACE reads. The sample records 20,000 to 30,000 distinct CDR3 sequences, around 3.9% being singletons. This clonotype was seen ten or more times. Its antigen is unidentified. The specimen was whole blood. This clonotype originated in an adult who was a healthcare worker with PCR-confirmed SARS-CoV-2 infection or an uninfected control (not recorded which). This rearrangement joins TRBV5-1 to TRBJ2-7; TRBD2 aligns across 10 bases. The CDR3 region has the DNA TGCGCCAGCAGCTTGGCTTCTAGCGGGAGAGGGTACGAGCAGTACTTC. Amino acids: CASSLASSGRGYEQYF.